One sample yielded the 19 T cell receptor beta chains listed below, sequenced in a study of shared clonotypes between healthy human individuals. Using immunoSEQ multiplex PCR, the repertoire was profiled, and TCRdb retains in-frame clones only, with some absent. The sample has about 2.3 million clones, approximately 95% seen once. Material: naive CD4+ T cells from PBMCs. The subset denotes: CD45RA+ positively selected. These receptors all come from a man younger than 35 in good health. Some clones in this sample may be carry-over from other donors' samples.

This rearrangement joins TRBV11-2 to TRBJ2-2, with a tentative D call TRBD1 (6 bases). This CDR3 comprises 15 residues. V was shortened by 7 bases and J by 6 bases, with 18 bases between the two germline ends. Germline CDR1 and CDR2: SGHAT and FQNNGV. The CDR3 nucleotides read TGTGCCAGCATCCAAGGCACAGGGAAGGCCGGGGAGCTGTTTTTT. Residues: CASIQGTGKAGELFF.

CDR3 in amino acids: CASSVDPRGGTYEQYF. The CDR3 nucleotides are TGTGCCAGCAGCGTAGATCCCCGGGGTGGGACCTACGAGCAGTACTTC. This rearrangement joins TRBV9 to TRBJ2-7; a weak D match, TRBD2 (5 bases). Germline V gives CDR1 SGDLS, CDR2 YYNGEE. V was shortened by 0 bases and J by 2 bases, with 15 bases between the two germline ends. The length of the CDR3 is 16 residues.

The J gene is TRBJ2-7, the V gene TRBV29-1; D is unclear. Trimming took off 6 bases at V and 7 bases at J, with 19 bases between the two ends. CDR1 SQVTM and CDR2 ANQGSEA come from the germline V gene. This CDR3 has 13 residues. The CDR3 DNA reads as TGCAGCGTGGTGGCCGACTCCGCACGGGAGCAGTACTTC. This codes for CSVVADSAREQYF.

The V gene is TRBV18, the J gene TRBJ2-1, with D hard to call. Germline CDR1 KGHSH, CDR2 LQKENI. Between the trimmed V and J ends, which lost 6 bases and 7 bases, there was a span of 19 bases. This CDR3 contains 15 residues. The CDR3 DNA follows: TGTGCCAGCTCCCCTATCCAGGCCTCGGTTAATGAGCAGTTCTTC. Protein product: CASSPIQASVNEQFF.

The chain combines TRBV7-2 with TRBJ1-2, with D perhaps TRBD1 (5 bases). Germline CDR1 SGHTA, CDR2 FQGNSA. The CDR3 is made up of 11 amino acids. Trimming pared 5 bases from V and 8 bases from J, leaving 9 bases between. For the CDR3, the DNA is TGTGCCAGCAGCGGGGGTCAAGGCTACACCTTC. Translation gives CASSGGQGYTF.

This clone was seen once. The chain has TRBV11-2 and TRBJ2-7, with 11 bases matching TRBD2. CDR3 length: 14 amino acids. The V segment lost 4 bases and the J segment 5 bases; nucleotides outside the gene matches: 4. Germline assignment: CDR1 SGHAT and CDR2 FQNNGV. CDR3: CASSYSGRVDEQYF. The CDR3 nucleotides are TGTGCCAGCAGCTATAGCGGGAGGGTCGACGAGCAGTACTTC.

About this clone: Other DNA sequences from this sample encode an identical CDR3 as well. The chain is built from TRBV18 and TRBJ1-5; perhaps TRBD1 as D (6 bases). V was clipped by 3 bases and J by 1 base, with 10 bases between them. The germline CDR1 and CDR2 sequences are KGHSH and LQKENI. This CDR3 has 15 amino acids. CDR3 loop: CASSPRTVSNQPQHF. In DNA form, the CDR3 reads TGTGCCAGCTCACCCCGGACAGTAAGCAATCAGCCCCAGCATTTT. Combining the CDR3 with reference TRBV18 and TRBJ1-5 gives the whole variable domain NAGVMQNPRHLVRRRGQEARLRCSPMKGHSHVYWYRQLPEEGLKFMVYLQKENIIDESGMPKERFSAEFPKEGPSILRIQQVVRGDSAAYFCASSPRTVSNQPQHFGDGTRLSIL.

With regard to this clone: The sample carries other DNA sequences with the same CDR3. CDR3 residues: CASSSTYNEQFF. The CDR3 DNA reads TGTGCCAGCAGTTCCACTTACAATGAGCAGTTCTTC. The gene calls are TRBV27 and TRBJ2-1; D not certain. Germline-derived CDR1 and CDR2 are MNHEY and SMNVEV (reference sequence). This CDR3 has 12 residues. The V and J ends lost 4 bases and 4 bases respectively, with 5 bases between them.

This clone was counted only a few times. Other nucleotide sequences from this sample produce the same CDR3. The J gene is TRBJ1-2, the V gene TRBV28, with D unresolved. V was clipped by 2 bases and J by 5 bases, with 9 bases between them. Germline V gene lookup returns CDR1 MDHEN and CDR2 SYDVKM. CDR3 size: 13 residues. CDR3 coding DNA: TGTGCCAGCAGTTTACGTAGCGATTATGGCTACACCTTC. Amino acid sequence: CASSLRSDYGYTF.

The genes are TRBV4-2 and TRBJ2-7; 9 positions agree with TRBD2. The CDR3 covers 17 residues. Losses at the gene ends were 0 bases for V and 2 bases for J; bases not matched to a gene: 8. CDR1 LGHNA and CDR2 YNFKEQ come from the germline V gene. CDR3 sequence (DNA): TGTGCCAGCAGCCAAGATAGGTCGGCGGGAGGGCCCTACGAGCAGTACTTC. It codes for CASSQDRSAGGPYEQYF.

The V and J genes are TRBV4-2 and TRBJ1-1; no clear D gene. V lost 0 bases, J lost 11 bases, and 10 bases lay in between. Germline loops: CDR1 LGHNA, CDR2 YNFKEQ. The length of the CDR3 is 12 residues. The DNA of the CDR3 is TGTGCCAGCAGCCAAGATGGTGGGTGGGCTTTCTTT. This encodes CASSQDGGWAFF.

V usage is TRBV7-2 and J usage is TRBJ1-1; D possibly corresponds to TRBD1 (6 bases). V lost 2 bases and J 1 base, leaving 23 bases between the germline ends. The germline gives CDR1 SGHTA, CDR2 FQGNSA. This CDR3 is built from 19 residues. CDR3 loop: CASSLSGAPQGRWNTEAFF. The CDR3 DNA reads TGTGCCAGCAGCTTATCGGGGGCCCCACAGGGTCGATGGAACACTGAAGCTTTCTTT.

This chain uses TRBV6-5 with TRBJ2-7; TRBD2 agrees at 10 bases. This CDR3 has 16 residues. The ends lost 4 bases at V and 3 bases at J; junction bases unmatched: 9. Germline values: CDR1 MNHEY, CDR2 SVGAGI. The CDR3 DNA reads TGTGCCAGCAGTTCCTTACCACTAGCGGGGATCTACGAGCAGTACTTC. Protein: CASSSLPLAGIYEQYF.

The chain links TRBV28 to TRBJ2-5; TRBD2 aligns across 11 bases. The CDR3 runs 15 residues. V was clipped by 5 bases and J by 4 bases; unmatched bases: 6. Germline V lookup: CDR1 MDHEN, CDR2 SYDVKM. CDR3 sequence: CASSLAGGEGETQYF. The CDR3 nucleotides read TGTGCCAGCAGTCTAGCGGGAGGTGAGGGAGAGACCCAGTACTTC.

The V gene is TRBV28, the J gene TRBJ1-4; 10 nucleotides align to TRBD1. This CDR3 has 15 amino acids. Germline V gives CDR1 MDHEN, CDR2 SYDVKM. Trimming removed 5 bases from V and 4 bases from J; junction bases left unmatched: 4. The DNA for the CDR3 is TGTGCCAGCAGTCGACAGGGGGCCCTTAATGAAAAACTGTTTTTT. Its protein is CASSRQGALNEKLFF.

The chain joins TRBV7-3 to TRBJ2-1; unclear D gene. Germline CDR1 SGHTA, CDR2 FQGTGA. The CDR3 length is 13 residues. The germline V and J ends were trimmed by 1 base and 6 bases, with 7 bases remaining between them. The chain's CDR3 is CASSLMEGNEQFF. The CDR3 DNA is TGTGCCAGCAGCTTAATGGAAGGCAATGAGCAGTTCTTC.

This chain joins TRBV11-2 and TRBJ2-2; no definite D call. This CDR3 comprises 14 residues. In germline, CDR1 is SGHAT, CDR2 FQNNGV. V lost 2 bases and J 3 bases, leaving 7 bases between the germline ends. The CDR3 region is CASSLLVYTGELFF. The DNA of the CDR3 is TGTGCCAGCAGCTTATTGGTGTACACCGGGGAGCTGTTTTTT.

The CDR3 sequence: CASSVLDRGEAFF. As DNA, the CDR3 is TGTGCCAGCAGCGTCCTCGACAGGGGTGAAGCTTTCTTT. This chain uses TRBV6-1 with TRBJ1-1; 8 positions match TRBD1. The CDR3 spans 13 residues. V trimming: 6 bases; J trimming: 7 bases; junction bases outside the gene matches: 7. The germline CDR1 and CDR2 sequences are MNHNS and SASEGT.

The CDR3 DNA follows: TGTGCCAGCAGCTTGAGAGGGTCCCTAGGGGAAAAACTGTTTTTT. Protein: CASSLRGSLGEKLFF. This rearrangement joins TRBV11-1 to TRBJ1-4, with D hard to call. V shed 3 bases and J shed 8 bases, with 16 bases lying between them. The CDR3 is 15 amino acids. Germline CDR1 SGHAT, CDR2 FQDESV (reference sequence).